This T cell receptor beta chain comes out of a study of OX40 agonist ivuxolimab in advanced cancers. As for the study in general: The study gave patients intravenous ivuxolimab at 0.01 to 10 mg/kg every 2 weeks. With a range of about 20 to 79, age averaged approximately 64 years, and around 83% were male. Overall study results and limits: Some patients who did not respond also had low normalized T-cell clonal expansion.

A word on this clone: Its antigen is not identified.

CDR3 length: 13 amino acids. V was pared by 6 bases and J by 4 bases, with 3 bases of the junction left unmatched. CDR1 and CDR2 from the germline V gene are MNHNY and SVGAGI (reference sequence). Assay: immunoSEQ multiplex PCR; the TCRdb copy retains only in-frame clones and omits some. The sample includes about 58,000 clones, around 79% of them seen just once. Sampled blood was obtained at baseline, cycle 4 day 1, and cycle 7 day 1. The chain combines TRBV6-6 with TRBJ1-5; 7 positions agree with TRBD1. Sequenced material: CD4+ or CD8+ T cells sorted from blood, taken in a trial of the OX40 agonist ivuxolimab. This clonotype was sampled from an adult with an advanced solid tumor such as melanoma, head and neck, liver or kidney cancer. DNA for the CDR3: TGTGCCAGCAGCTTGACAGGGAATCAGCCCCAGCATTTT. Protein product: CASSLTGNQPQHF.